The 15 T cell receptor beta chains reported below all come from one sample, sequenced in a study of blood T cells in healthy people across ages. The use of a sample-barcoded 5' primer and a J-beta primer mix characterized a second PCR of about 7 to 12 cycles. TCRdb reanalysed the 5' RACE reads using MiXCR and keeps one entry per CDR3 protein. The sample records around 800,000 distinct CDR3 sequences, around 62% being singletons. The sample consisted of blood. Every receptor here comes from a man aged 25 to 40 in good health.

The chain combines TRBV7-9 with TRBJ1-4; maybe TRBD1 (6 bases). Germline loops: CDR1 SEHNR, CDR2 FQNEAQ (reference sequence). Trimming took 5 bases from V and 2 from J, leaving 15 bases between them. The CDR3 contains 16 residues. The CDR3 loop reads CASSPQQGVTNEKLFF. The CDR3 nucleotides are TGTGCCAGCAGCCCCCAACAGGGCGTCACTAATGAAAAACTGTTTTTT.

The gene calls are TRBV6-2 or TRBV6-3 and TRBJ2-1; 10 bases align to TRBD2. The CDR3 extends over 15 amino acids. Germline V gene sequence: CDR1 MNHEY, CDR2 SVGEGT. The junction had 6 bases not matched to a gene; V was cut back by 5 bases and J by 5 bases. CDR3 nucleotides: TGTGCCAGCAGTGTCAGCGGGGGGGCAAACAATGAGCAGTTCTTC. It codes for CASSVSGGANNEQFF.

The V call is TRBV20-1, the J call TRBJ2-7; D uncertain. This CDR3 region has 13 residues. V was cut by 8 bases and J by 1 base, with 15 bases left in between. Germline V gene lookup returns CDR1 DFQATT and CDR2 SNEGSKA (reference sequence). The DNA of the CDR3 is TGCAGTTCCAAGGGCAGTCCTTCCTACGAGCAGTACTTC. Translation: CSSKGSPSYEQYF.

This chain uses TRBV19 with TRBJ2-1, with D maybe TRBD2 (6 bases). The CDR3 sequence is 15 residues long. CDR1 and CDR2 (germline): LNHDA, SQIVND (reference sequence). Trimming shortened V by 6 bases and J by 4 bases, and 16 bases separated the two germline ends. CDR3 protein: CASSKSGTGYNEQFF. CDR3 sequence (DNA): TGTGCCAGTAGCAAATCCGGGACTGGGTACAATGAGCAGTTCTTC.

The V and J genes are TRBV5-1 and TRBJ2-3; 8 bases line up with TRBD1. The V gene end was trimmed by 3 bases and the J gene end by 5 bases; junction bases not matched to a gene: 8. Germline assignment: CDR1 SGHRS and CDR2 YFSETQ. This CDR3 is built from 15 residues. For the CDR3, the DNA is TGCGCCAGCAGCTATCAGGGGGCCCAGGGAGATACGCAGTATTTT. It translates to CASSYQGAQGDTQYF.

This clonotype was seen more than once but under ten times. The V call is TRBV7-2, the J call TRBJ2-1; D is possibly TRBD2 (6 bases). The germline V gene encodes CDR1 SGHTA and CDR2 FQGNSA. The CDR3 has 13 amino acids. V dropped 5 bases and J dropped 9 bases, with 14 bases sitting between them. The CDR3 spells CASSRQEGLEQFF. For the CDR3, the DNA is TGTGCCAGCAGCCGGCAGGAGGGGCTTGAGCAGTTCTTC. Combining the CDR3 with reference TRBV7-2 and TRBJ2-1 gives the whole variable domain GAGVSQSPSNKVTEKGKDVELRCDPISGHTALYWYRQSLGQGLEFLIYFQGNSAPDKSGLPSDRFSAERTGGSVSTLTIQRTQQEDSAVYLCASSRQEGLEQFFGPGTRLTVL.

The J gene is TRBJ1-5, the V gene TRBV15, with D uncertain. CDR3 length: 18 amino acids. CDR1 and CDR2 (germline): LNHNV, YYDKDF (reference sequence). Between the trimmed V and J ends, which lost 0 bases and 3 bases, there was a span of 18 bases. The CDR3: CATSRDIELVGINQPQHF. CDR3 coding DNA: TGTGCCACCAGCAGAGATATAGAACTTGTAGGGATCAATCAGCCCCAGCATTTT.

This clonotype was detected only a few times. V and J are TRBV29-1 and TRBJ2-1; 14 bases map to TRBD2. The CDR3 totals 17 residues. Germline V gives CDR1 SQVTM, CDR2 ANQGSEA. The J segment lost 4 bases and the V segment lost 4 bases, leaving 9 bases of the junction unmatched. CDR3 DNA sequence: TGCAGCGTTGGGGGGACTAGCGGGGGAGGTTGGTACAATGAGCAGTTCTTC. This sequence encodes CSVGGTSGGGWYNEQFF.

J is TRBJ2-1 and V is TRBV29-1; TRBD2 agrees at 9 bases. The germline CDR1 and CDR2 sequences are SQVTM and ANQGSEA. Trimming removed 6 bases from V and 4 bases from J; junction bases left unmatched: 10. The CDR3 totals 15 residues. As DNA, the CDR3 is TGCAGCGTAGCGATCCTAGCGGGGCTGTACAATGAGCAGTTCTTC. It translates to CSVAILAGLYNEQFF.

V gene TRBV2 combines with J gene TRBJ2-3; D tentatively reads TRBD1 or TRBD2 (5 bases each). Germline V gene sequence: CDR1 SNHLY, CDR2 FYNNEI. This CDR3 is 14 amino acids long. The germline V and J ends were trimmed by 9 bases and 2 bases, with 15 bases remaining between them. The CDR3 sequence is CARQAPDFTDTQYF. The CDR3 bases are TGTGCCAGACAGGCCCCGGACTTCACAGATACGCAGTATTTT.

This chain connects TRBV4-2 to TRBJ2-3; the D gene is possibly TRBD1 (5 bases). The germline CDR1 and CDR2 sequences are LGHNA and YNFKEQ. The CDR3 runs 18 residues. Trimming cost V 6 bases and J 4 bases, with 26 bases left between them. CDR3 protein: CASSSVGAGRGEADTQYF. The CDR3 DNA reads as TGTGCCAGCAGTTCAGTAGGGGCCGGACGTGGAGAGGCAGATACGCAGTATTTT.

This sequence joins TRBV6-2 or TRBV6-3 and TRBJ2-7; 11 positions agree with TRBD2. The CDR3 covers 15 residues. CDR1 is MNHEY and CDR2 is SVGEGT in the germline V gene. V was pared by 6 bases and J by 3 bases, with 7 bases of the junction left unmatched. The CDR3 region has the DNA TGTGCCAGCAGGACTGGGACTAGCGGTGACTACGAGCAGTACTTC. This codes for CASRTGTSGDYEQYF.

This clonotype was recorded once. A much larger clone differs from this one at a single base, so this may be a read error. The chain uses TRBV7-2 and TRBJ1-1, with a possible D match to TRBD1 (5 bases). Trimming stripped 5 bases from V and 4 bases from J, with 14 bases between. The CDR3 covers 14 residues. The germline V gene encodes CDR1 SGHTA and CDR2 FQGNSA. CDR3 nucleotide sequence: TGTGCCAGCAGCCCGGGAGCAGGGAGCACTGAAGCTTTCTTT. Translating it yields CASSPGAGSTEAFF.

The CDR3 DNA sequence: TGTGCCAGCAGCTTAGCGGCCACTTACGAGCAGTACTTC. It specifies CASSLAATYEQYF. This rearrangement joins TRBV7-2 to TRBJ2-7; no definite D call. Germline V gene data show CDR1 as SGHTA and CDR2 as FQGNSA. Deletions cut 0 bases from V and 4 bases from J, with 7 bases between. This CDR3 is 13 amino acids long.

This clonotype was seen only a few times. The rearrangement links TRBV7-2 to TRBJ2-3; 7 bases line up with TRBD1. The ends lost 2 bases at V and 4 bases at J; junction bases unmatched: 0. Germline lookup yields CDR1 SGHTA and CDR2 FQGNSA. This CDR3 has 13 amino acids. For the CDR3, the DNA is TGTGCCAGCAGCTTACAGGGGGCAGATACGCAGTATTTT. Translating it yields CASSLQGADTQYF.